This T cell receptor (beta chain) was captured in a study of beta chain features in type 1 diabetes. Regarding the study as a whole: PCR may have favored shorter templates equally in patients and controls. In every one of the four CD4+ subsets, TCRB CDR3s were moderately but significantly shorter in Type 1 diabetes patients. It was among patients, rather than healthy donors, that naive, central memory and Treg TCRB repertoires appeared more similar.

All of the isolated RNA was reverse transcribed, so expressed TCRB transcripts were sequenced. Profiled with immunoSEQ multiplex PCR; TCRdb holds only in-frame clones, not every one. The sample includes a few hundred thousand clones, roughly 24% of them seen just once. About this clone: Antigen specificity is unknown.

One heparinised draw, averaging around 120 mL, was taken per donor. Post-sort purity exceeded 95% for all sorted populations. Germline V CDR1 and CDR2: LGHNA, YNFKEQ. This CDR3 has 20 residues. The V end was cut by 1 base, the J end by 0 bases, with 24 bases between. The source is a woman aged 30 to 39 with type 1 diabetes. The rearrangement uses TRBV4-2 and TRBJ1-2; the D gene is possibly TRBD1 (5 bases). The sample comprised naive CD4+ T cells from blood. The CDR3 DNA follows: TGTGCCAGCAGCCAAGCGACCTTCCGGAAACGGAACAGGACTAACTATGGCTACACCTTC. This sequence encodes CASSQATFRKRNRTNYGYTF.